The sequence of this TCR beta chain was determined in a study of vaccination effects on CD4 cells after COVID-19. CDR3 length equals 15 residues. Unmatched junction bases numbered 5, after V lost 6 bases and J lost 0 bases. The germline gives CDR1 SEHNR, CDR2 FQNEAQ (reference sequence). Concerning this clone: The antigen remains unidentified.

The data were produced by immunoSEQ multiplex PCR, yet TCRdb's version contains in-frame clones alone and is incomplete. The table includes 35,000 to 45,000 clones, approximately 82% detected once. Prior to sequencing, the ViraFEST assay stimulated PBMC with viral peptide pools, which expanded the antigen-specific CD4+ T cells. Investigators separated out CD4+ T cells once around 10 days of culture had passed. Each participant was administered two doses of either the BNT162b2 or the mRNA-1273 vaccine. This TCR was recovered from a human donor who received a COVID-19 vaccine. Some clones in this sample may be carry-over from other donors' samples. Specimen: CD4+ T cells from PBMCs cultured with HCoV-NL63 spike peptides, collected after COVID-19 vaccination. The chain employs TRBV7-9 and TRBJ2-3; 8 bases are a match to TRBD2. The CDR3 protein is CASSDSGASTDTQYF. DNA of the CDR3: TGTGCCAGCAGTGATAGCGGGGCTAGCACAGATACGCAGTATTTT.